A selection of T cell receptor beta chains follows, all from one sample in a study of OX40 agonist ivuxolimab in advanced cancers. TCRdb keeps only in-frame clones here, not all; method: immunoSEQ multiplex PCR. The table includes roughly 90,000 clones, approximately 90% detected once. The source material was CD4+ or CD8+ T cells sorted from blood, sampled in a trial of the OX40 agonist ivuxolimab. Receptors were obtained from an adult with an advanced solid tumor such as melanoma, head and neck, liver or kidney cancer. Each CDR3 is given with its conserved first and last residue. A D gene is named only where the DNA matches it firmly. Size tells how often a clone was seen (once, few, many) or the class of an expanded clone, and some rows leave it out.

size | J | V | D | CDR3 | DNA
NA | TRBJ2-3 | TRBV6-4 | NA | CASTSPWDTQYF | TGTGCCAGCACATCCCCGTGGGATACGCAGTATTTT
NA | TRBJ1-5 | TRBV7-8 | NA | CASSQGYGNQPQHF | TGTGCCAGCAGCCAGGGGTATGGCAATCAGCCCCAGCATTTT
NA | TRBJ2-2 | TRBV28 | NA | CASSDPGNTGELFF | TGTGCCAGCAGTGACCCGGGGAACACCGGGGAGCTGTTTTTT
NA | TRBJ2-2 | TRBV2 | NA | CASRTGELFF | TGTGCCAGCAGGACCGGGGAGCTGTTTTTT
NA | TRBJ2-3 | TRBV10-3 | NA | CAISERTEARVTQYF | TGTGCCATCAGTGAAAGAACGGAAGCGCGTGTTACGCAGTATTTT
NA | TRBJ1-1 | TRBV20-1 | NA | CSAPHPAEAFF | TGCAGTGCACCCCACCCAGCTGAAGCTTTCTTT
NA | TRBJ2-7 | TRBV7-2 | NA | CASSPRNPHEQYF | TGTGCCAGCAGCCCCAGGAATCCCCACGAGCAGTACTTC
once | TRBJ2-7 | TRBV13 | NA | CASSSLPPGEQYF | TGTGCCAGCAGCTCGCTACCTCCGGGGGAGCAGTACTTC
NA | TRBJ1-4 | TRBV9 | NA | CASTGGPTREKLFF | TGTGCCAGCACCGGAGGGCCTACGAGGGAAAAACTGTTTTTT
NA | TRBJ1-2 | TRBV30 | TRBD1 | CAWSANRGFGYTF | TGTGCCTGGAGTGCTAACAGGGGGTTTGGCTACACCTTC
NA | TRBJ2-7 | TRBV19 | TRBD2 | CASSITASGSYEQYF | TGTGCCAGTAGTATAACGGCTAGCGGGAGCTACGAGCAGTACTTC
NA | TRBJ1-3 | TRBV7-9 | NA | CASSLDRQGNTIYF | TGTGCCAGCAGCTTAGATCGACAGGGAAACACCATATATTTT
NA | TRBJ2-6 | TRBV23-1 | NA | CAVLPREANVLTF | TGCGCCGTTTTGCCTCGTGAGGCCAACGTCCTGACTTTC
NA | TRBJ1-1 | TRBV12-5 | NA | CASGLDTFEAFF | TGTGCTAGTGGTTTAGACACCTTTGAAGCTTTCTTT
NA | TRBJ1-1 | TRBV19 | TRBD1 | CASSILYGTGGDTEAFF | TGTGCCAGTAGCATCCTCTACGGGACAGGGGGCGACACTGAAGCTTTCTTT
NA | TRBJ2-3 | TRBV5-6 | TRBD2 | CASNSGGLTDTQYF | TGTGCCAGCAACTCGGGGGGGCTCACAGATACGCAGTATTTT
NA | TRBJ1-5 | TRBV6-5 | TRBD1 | CASRGIQGAGQPQHF | TGTGCCAGCAGGGGGATTCAGGGGGCTGGGCAGCCCCAGCATTTT
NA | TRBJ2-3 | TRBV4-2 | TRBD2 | CASSQVTAGGGDTQYF | TGTGCCAGCAGCCAAGTTACAGCGGGAGGTGGAGATACGCAGTATTTT
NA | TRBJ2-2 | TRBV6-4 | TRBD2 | CASSELAGGHGELFF | TGTGCCAGCAGTGAACTAGCGGGGGGACACGGGGAGCTGTTTTTT
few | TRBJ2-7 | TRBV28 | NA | CASSSRLTGYSYEQYF | TGTGCCAGCAGTTCTCGTCTGACAGGATACTCCTACGAGCAGTACTTC
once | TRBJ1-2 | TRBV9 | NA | CASSVVQIHYGYTF | TGTGCCAGCAGCGTAGTGCAGATCCACTATGGCTACACCTTC
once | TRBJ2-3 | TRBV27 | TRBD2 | CASSFSGLAGGPGRDTQYF | TGTGCCAGCAGTTTCTCGGGACTAGCGGGAGGGCCGGGTAGAGATACGCAGTATTTT
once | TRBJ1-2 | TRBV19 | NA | CASSRLRGDYGYTF | TGTGCCAGTAGCCGCCTGCGGGGGGACTATGGCTACACCTTC
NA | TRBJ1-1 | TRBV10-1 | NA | CASRRGLTTEAFF | TGCGCCAGCAGGCGAGGGTTGACCACTGAAGCTTTCTTT
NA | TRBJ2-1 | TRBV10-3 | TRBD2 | CAIHGGSRDEQFF | TGTGCCATCCATGGCGGGAGTAGAGATGAGCAGTTCTTC
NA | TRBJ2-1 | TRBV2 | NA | CASRRLGTPRLYNEQFF | TGTGCCAGCAGGAGACTCGGGACACCGAGGCTCTACAATGAGCAGTTCTTC
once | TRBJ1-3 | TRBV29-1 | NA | CSVTGGRGSGNTIYF | TGCAGCGTGACCGGGGGACGGGGCTCTGGAAACACCATATATTTT
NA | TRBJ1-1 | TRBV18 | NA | CASRLGVGSTEAFF | TGTGCCAGCCGTCTCGGGGTAGGGAGCACTGAAGCTTTCTTT
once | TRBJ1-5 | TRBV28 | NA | CASIPDPLGNQPQHF | TGTGCCAGCATTCCGGACCCGCTGGGCAATCAGCCCCAGCATTTT
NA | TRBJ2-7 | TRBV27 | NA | CASSLWGFSAEQYF | TGTGCCAGCAGTTTATGGGGTTTTAGTGCGGAGCAGTACTTC
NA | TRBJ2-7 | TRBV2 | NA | CASSDTGTAASGGEQYF | TGTGCCAGCAGTGACACCGGGACCGCCGCATCCGGGGGCGAGCAGTACTTC
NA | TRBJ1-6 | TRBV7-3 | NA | CASSHRQRNSPLHF | TGTGCCAGCAGTCATCGACAGCGAAATTCACCCCTCCACTTT
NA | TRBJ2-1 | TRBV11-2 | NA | CASSHRGGAGEQFF | TGTGCCAGCAGCCACCGGGGCGGGGCCGGTGAGCAGTTCTTC
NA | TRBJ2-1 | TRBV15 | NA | CATSRDRGGTRQFF | TGTGCCACCAGCAGAGATCGAGGGGGGACAAGGCAGTTCTTC
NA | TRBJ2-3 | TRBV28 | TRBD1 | CASHTTGGPDTQYF | TGTGCCTCACATACCACAGGGGGGCCAGATACGCAGTATTTT
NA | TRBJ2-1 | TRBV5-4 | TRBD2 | CASSPTRTSGSYEQFF | TGTGCCAGCAGCCCAACGCGGACTAGCGGGAGCTATGAGCAGTTCTTC
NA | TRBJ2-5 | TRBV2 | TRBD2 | CASSEERGLAAEETQYF | TGTGCCAGCAGTGAAGAGCGGGGACTAGCAGCCGAAGAGACCCAGTACTTC
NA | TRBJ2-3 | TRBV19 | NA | CASIPGGTDTQYF | TGTGCCAGTATTCCAGGGGGGACGGATACGCAGTATTTT
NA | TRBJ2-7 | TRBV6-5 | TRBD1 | CASRSSGQGVYEQYF | TGTGCCAGCAGATCTTCGGGACAGGGCGTGTACGAGCAGTACTTC
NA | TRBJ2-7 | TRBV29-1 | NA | CSVGSRASYEQYF | TGCAGCGTTGGTTCTAGGGCCTCCTACGAGCAGTACTTC
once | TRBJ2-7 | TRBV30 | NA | CAWSVTILLAGTHEQYF | TGTGCCTGGAGTGTCACCATTCTCCTAGCCGGGACCCACGAGCAGTACTTC
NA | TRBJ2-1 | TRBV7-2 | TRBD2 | CASSRPGLVPDEQFF | TGTGCCAGCAGCCGCCCAGGACTAGTCCCAGATGAGCAGTTCTTC
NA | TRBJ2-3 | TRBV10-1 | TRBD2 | CASSDLASGYSTDTQYF | TGCGCCAGCAGTGACCTGGCTAGCGGGTATAGCACAGATACGCAGTATTTT
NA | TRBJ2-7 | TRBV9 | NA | CASSASDKGYEQYF | TGTGCCAGCAGCGCCTCGGACAAAGGCTACGAGCAGTACTTC
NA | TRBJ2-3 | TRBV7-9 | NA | CASSEGLDRTDTQYF | TGTGCCAGCAGTGAGGGACTCGACCGCACAGATACGCAGTATTTT
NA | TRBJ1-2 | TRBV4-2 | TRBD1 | CASSPQGKEGYGYTF | TGTGCCAGCAGCCCACAGGGGAAGGAGGGCTATGGCTACACCTTC
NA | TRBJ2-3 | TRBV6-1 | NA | CASSEGRDTQYF | TGTGCCAGCAGTGAAGGGCGGGATACGCAGTATTTT
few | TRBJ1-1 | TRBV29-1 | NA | CSGQPRGTEAFF | TGCAGCGGCCAACCGCGGGGGACTGAAGCTTTCTTT
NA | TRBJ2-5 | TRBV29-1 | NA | CSVRQETQYF | TGCAGCGTTAGGCAAGAGACCCAGTACTTC
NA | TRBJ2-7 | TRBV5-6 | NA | CASSFQFYEQYF | TGTGCCAGCAGTTTTCAGTTCTACGAGCAGTACTTC
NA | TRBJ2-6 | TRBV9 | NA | CASSGLNTGANVLTF | TGTGCCAGCAGCGGCCTAAACACTGGGGCCAACGTCCTGACTTTC
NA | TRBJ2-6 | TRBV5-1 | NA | CASSFLYSGANVLTF | TGCGCCAGCAGCTTTCTATACTCTGGGGCCAACGTCCTGACTTTC
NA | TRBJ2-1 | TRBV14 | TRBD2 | CASSQESASGEQFF | TGTGCCAGCAGCCAAGAGTCGGCTAGCGGGGAGCAGTTCTTC
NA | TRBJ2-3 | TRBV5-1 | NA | CASSLLGVGDTQYF | TGCGCCAGCAGCTTGTTGGGTGTGGGAGATACGCAGTATTTT